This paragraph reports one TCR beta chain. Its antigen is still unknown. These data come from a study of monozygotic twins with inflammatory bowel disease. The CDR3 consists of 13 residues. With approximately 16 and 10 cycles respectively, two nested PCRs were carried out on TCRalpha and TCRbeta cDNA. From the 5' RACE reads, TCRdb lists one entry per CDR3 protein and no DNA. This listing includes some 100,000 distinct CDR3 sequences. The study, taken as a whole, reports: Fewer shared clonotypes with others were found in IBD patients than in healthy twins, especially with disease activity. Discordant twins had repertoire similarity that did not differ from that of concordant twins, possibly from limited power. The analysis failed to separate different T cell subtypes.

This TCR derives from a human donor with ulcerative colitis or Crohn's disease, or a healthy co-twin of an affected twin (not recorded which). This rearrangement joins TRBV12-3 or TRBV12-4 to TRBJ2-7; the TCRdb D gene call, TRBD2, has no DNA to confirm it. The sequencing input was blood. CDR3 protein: CASSRAVSNEQYF.